Presented here are 8 T cell receptor beta chains from one specimen sequenced in a study of T cell responses to AZD1222 COVID-19 vaccine (dated by TCRdb to about 2021). The meaning of the sample's time point label: baseline before first vaccination. The receptor library was made with the immunoSEQ multiplex PCR assay. TCRdb took this table from immuneACCESS and kept in-frame rearrangements with V and J called. Such tables lack part of the clones; where checked against another copy, unresolved V genes explain under half of the gap, and the rest is unexplained. The sample profile shows around 100,000 clones; 80% to 90% of them were found once. The ten largest clones represent roughly 15% of the sample. The sequences come from peripheral blood, collected on day 0 of AZD1222 vaccination. These receptor sequences come from an adult in good health.

The chain employs TRBV7-9 and TRBJ2-7; D call uncertain. CDR3 length: 14 residues. The V gene's germline CDR1 is SEHNR and CDR2 FQNEAQ (reference sequence). V lost 5 bases to trimming and J lost 5 bases, with 16 bases between them. CDR3 coding DNA: TGTGCCAGCAGCCCAGAGAGTTCACCCCACGAGCAGTACTTC. Protein sequence: CASSPESSPHEQYF.

This clone has more than one count but fewer than ten. The gene calls are TRBV5-1 and TRBJ2-2; the D gene could be TRBD1 or TRBD2 (5 bases each). The CDR3 runs 15 residues. CDR1 and CDR2 from the germline V gene are SGHRS and YFSETQ. Trimming cost V 7 bases and J 0 bases, with 13 bases left between them. The DNA of the CDR3 is TGCGCCAGCGGGGGTCGGGGAGCGAACACCGGGGAGCTGTTTTTT. It yields the protein CASGGRGANTGELFF. The whole variable domain, remainder taken from reference TRBV5-1 and TRBJ2-2, is KAGVTQTPRYLIKTRGQQVTLSCSPISGHRSVSWYQQTPGQGLQFLFEYFSETQRNKGNFPGRFSGRQFSNSRSEMNVSTLELGDSALYLCASGGRGANTGELFFGEGSRLTVL.

The CDR3 here is CATSKPGLAGLDEQYF. In nucleotides, the CDR3 is TGTGCCACCAGCAAACCGGGACTAGCGGGTTTAGACGAGCAGTACTTC. The chain uses TRBV15 and TRBJ2-7; 12 bases agree with TRBD2. V lost 4 bases, J lost 5 bases, and 9 bases stayed unmatched. Germline V gene lookup returns CDR1 LNHNV and CDR2 YYDKDF (reference sequence). The CDR3 covers 16 residues.

The chain carries TRBV3-1 (or the pseudogene TRBV3-2) and TRBJ1-6; D not certain. CDR3 length equals 13 residues. Looked up from germline, CDR1 is LGHDT and CDR2 is YNNKEL (reference sequence). Trimming shortened V by 6 bases and J by 10 bases, and 13 bases separated the two germline ends. The CDR3 sequence is CASSPKVASPLHF. CDR3 sequence (DNA): TGTGCCAGCAGTCCAAAAGTGGCGTCACCCCTCCACTTT.

The genes are TRBV3-1 (or the pseudogene TRBV3-2) and TRBJ1-4, with D possibly matching TRBD1 (5 bases). The CDR3 runs 15 residues. Trimming shortened V by 0 bases and J by 10 bases, and 15 bases separated the two germline ends. Germline lookup yields CDR1 LGHDT and CDR2 YNNKEL (reference sequence). The CDR3 loop reads CASSQEGGRGRKLFF. The CDR3 region has the DNA TGTGCCAGCAGCCAAGAGGGGGGACGGGGAAGAAAACTGTTTTTT.

This clone turned up a few times. This chain uses TRBV6-2 or TRBV6-3 with TRBJ1-3, with D tentatively TRBD1 (6 bases). The germline V gene has CDR1 MNHEY and CDR2 SVGEGT. Trimming took 2 bases from V and 5 from J, leaving 10 bases between them. The CDR3 is 14 amino acids. CDR3 sequence (DNA): TGTGCCAGCAGTTACCAGGGGACGAGAAACACCATATATTTT. Protein sequence: CASSYQGTRNTIYF.

The gene calls are TRBV21-1 and TRBJ1-5. TRBV21-1 is noted as a pseudogene. The CDR3 runs to 13 residues. This CDR3 is CAVGGWGNQPQHF. The DNA of the CDR3 is TGTGCCGTGGGGGGATGGGGCAATCAGCCCCAGCATTTT.

This clone was seen only once. J is TRBJ2-3 and V is TRBV7-2; D is ambiguous. Trimming pared 0 bases from V and 3 bases from J, leaving 4 bases between. Germline lookup yields CDR1 SGHTA and CDR2 FQGNSA. The CDR3 contains 13 residues. CDR3: CASSLARTDTQYF. The CDR3 coding sequence is TGTGCCAGCAGCTTAGCGCGGACAGATACGCAGTATTTT.